The clone carrying this T cell receptor beta chain was seen a few times. Its antigen is unidentified. The CDR3 covers 14 residues. V shed 0 bases and J shed 5 bases, with 10 bases lying between them. CDR1 is SNHLY, CDR2 FYNNEI, per germline. Of the isolated RNA, all was reverse transcribed, and so the sequenced material was expressed TCRB transcripts. Data came from immunoSEQ multiplex PCR; TCRdb stores just in-frame clones and leaves some out. The sample holds hundreds of thousands of clones, about 14% seen once. This specimen belongs to a study of beta chain features in type 1 diabetes. Points from the study as a whole: All four CD4+ subsets of Type 1 diabetes patients contained TCRB CDR3s that were moderately but significantly shorter.

The sequence came from a man aged 18 to 29 with type 1 diabetes. The sample consisted of naive CD4+ T cells from blood. The chain has TRBV2 and TRBJ1-2, with D uncertain. CDR3 sequence reads: CASSEALRGYGYTF. In DNA, the CDR3 is TGTGCCAGCAGTGAAGCGCTTCGAGGGTATGGCTACACCTTC.